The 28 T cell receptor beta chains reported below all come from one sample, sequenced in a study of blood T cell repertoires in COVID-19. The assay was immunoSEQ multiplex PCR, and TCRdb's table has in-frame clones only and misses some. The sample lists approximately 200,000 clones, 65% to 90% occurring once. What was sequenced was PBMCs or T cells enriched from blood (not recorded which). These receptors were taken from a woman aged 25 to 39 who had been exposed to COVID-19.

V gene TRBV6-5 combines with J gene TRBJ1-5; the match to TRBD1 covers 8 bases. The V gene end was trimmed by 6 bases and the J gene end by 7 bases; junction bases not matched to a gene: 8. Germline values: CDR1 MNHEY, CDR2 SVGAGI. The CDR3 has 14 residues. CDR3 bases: TGTGCCAGCAGCTACGACAGGGGAGGCCAGCCCCAGCATTTT. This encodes CASSYDRGGQPQHF.

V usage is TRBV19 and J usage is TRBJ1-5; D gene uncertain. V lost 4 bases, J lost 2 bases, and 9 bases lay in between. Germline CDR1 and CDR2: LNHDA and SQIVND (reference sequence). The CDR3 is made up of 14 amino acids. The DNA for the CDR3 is TGTGCCAGTAGTAGTTACACCGGCAATCAGCCCCAGCATTTT. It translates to CASSSYTGNQPQHF.

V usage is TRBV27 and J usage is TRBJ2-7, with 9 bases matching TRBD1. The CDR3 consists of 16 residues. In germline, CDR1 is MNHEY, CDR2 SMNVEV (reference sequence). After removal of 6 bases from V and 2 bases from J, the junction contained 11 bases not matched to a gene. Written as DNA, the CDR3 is TGTGCCAGCAGCCCAAAGTTGGGGACAGGGACCTACGAGCAGTACTTC. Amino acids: CASSPKLGTGTYEQYF.

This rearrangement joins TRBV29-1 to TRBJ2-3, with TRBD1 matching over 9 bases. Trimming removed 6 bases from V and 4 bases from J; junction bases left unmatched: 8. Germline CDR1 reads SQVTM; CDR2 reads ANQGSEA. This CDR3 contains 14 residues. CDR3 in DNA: TGCAGCGTGGATTTCGACAGGGGGTCAGATACGCAGTATTTT. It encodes CSVDFDRGSDTQYF.

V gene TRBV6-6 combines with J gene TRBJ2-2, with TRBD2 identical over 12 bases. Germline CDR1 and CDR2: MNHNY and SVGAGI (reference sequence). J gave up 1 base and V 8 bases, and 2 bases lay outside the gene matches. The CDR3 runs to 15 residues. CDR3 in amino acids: CASAGLAGNTGELFF. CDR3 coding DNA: TGTGCCAGCGCGGGACTAGCGGGGAACACCGGGGAGCTGTTTTTT.

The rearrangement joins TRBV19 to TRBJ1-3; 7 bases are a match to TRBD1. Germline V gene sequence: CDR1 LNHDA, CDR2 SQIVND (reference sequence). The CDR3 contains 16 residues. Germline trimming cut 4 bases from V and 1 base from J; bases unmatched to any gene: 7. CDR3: CASSRQGVRSGNTIYF. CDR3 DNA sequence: TGTGCCAGTAGTAGACAGGGTGTTCGATCTGGAAACACCATATATTTT.

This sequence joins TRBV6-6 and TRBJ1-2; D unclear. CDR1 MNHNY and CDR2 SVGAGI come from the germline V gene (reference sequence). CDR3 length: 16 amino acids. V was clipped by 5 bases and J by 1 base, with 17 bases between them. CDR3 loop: CASSLGPDPINYGYTF. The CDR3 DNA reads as TGTGCCAGCAGTCTTGGGCCTGACCCCATTAACTATGGCTACACCTTC.

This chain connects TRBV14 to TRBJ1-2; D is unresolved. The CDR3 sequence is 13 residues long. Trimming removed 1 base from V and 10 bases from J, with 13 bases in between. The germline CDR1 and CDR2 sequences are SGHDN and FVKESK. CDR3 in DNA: TGTGCCAGCAGCCAAGGATCTCGAGGTTACTACACCTTC. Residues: CASSQGSRGYYTF. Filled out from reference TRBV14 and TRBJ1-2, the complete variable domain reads EAGVTQFPSHSVIEKGQTVTLRCDPISGHDNLYWYRRVMGKEIKFLLHFVKESKQDESGMPNNRFLAERTGGTYSTLKVQPAELEDSGVYFCASSQGSRGYYTFGSGTRLTVV.

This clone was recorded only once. CDR3 nucleotides: TGTGCCAGTAGCGTCGGATTCGGGAGCAAGAACACTGAAGCTTTCTTT. Translating gives CASSVGFGSKNTEAFF. The chain is built from TRBV19 and TRBJ1-1; D remains ambiguous. The germline V gene has CDR1 LNHDA and CDR2 SQIVND (reference sequence). Trimming left V 6 bases short and J 1 base short, with 18 bases between. This CDR3 spans 16 amino acids.

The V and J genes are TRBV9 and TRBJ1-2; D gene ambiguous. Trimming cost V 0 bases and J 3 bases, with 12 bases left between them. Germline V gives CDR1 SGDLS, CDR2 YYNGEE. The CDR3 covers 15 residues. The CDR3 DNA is TGTGCCAGCAGCGTAGCCCCGGCGGGTGACTATGGCTACACCTTC. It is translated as CASSVAPAGDYGYTF.

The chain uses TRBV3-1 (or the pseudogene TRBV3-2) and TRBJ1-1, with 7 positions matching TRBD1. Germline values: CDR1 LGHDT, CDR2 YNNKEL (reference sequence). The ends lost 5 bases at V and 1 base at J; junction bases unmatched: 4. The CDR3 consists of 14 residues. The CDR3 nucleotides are TGTGCCAGCAGCAGGGGGCGCGGGAACACTGAAGCTTTCTTT. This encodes CASSRGRGNTEAFF.

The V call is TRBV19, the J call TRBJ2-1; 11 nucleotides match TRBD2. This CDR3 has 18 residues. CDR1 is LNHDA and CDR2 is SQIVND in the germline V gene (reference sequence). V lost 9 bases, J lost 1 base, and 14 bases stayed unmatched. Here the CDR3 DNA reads TGTGCCAGCACTACGTGGCACGTAGCGGGGGGGTCCTACAATGAGCAGTTCTTC. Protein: CASTTWHVAGGSYNEQFF.

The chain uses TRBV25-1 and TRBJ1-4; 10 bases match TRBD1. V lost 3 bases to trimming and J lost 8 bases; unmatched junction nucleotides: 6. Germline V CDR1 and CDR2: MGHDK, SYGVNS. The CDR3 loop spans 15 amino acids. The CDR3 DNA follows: TGTGCCAGCAGTGAGTGGACAGGGGGTCGCGAAAAACTGTTTTTT. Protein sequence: CASSEWTGGREKLFF.

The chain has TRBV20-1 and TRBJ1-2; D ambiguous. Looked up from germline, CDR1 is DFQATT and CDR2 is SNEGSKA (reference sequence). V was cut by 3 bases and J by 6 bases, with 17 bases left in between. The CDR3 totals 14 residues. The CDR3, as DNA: TGCAGTGCTAGTGGACCCGGGAACTTTCATGGCTACACCTTC. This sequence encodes CSASGPGNFHGYTF.

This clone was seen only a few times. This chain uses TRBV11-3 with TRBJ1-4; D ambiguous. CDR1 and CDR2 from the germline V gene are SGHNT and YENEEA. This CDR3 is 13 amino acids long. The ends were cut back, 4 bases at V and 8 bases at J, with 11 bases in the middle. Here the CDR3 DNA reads TGTGCCAGCAGCTCCATGCGCCGGGAAAAACTGTTTTTT. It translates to CASSSMRREKLFF.

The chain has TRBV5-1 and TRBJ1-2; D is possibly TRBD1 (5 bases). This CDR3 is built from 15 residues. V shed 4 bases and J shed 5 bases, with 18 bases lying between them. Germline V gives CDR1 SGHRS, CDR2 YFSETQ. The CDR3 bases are TGCGCCAGCAGCCCGACGACGACAGATACTTATGGCTACACCTTC. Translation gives CASSPTTTDTYGYTF.

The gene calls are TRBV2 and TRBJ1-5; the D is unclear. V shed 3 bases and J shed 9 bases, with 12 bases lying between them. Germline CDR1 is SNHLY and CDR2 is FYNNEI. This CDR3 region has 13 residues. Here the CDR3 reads CASSDSSVGPQHF. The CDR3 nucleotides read TGTGCCAGCAGTGACAGCAGCGTGGGGCCCCAGCATTTT.

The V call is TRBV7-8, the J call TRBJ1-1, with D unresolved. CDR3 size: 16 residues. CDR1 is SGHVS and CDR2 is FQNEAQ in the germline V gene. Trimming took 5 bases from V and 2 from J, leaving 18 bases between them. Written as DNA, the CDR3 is TGTGCCAGCAGCCCAGCGGCCGGGGTCTTAAACACTGAAGCTTTCTTT. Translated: CASSPAAGVLNTEAFF.

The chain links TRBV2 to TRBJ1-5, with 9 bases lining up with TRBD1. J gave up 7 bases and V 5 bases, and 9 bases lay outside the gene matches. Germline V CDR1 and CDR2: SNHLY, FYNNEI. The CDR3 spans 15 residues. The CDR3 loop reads CASSRDRGGGQPQHF. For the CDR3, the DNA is TGTGCCAGCAGTCGTGACAGGGGGGGCGGGCAGCCCCAGCATTTT.

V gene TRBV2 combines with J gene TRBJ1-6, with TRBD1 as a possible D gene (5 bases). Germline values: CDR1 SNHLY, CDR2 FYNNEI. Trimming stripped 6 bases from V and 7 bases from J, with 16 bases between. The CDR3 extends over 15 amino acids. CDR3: CASRTLQGLNSPLHF. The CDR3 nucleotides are TGTGCCAGCAGGACGCTGCAGGGTTTGAATTCACCCCTCCACTTT.

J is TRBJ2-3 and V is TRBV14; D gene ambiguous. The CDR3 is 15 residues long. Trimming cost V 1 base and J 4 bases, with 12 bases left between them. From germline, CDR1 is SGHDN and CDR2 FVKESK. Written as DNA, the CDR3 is TGTGCCAGCAGCCAAGTGGCAAAGCGAGCAGATACGCAGTATTTT. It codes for CASSQVAKRADTQYF.

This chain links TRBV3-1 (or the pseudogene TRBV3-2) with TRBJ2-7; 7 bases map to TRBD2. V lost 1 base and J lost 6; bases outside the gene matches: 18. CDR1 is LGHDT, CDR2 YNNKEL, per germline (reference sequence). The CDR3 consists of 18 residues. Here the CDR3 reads CASSQGGGFSGPGVEQYF. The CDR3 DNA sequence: TGTGCCAGCAGCCAAGGGGGGGGATTTAGCGGCCCGGGTGTCGAGCAGTACTTC.

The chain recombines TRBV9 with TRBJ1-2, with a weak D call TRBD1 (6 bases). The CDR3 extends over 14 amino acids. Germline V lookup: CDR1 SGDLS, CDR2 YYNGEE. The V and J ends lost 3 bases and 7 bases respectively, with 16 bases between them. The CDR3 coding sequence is TGTGCCAGCAGCGAACAGGGAGAACTTGGTGGCTACACCTTC. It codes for CASSEQGELGGYTF.

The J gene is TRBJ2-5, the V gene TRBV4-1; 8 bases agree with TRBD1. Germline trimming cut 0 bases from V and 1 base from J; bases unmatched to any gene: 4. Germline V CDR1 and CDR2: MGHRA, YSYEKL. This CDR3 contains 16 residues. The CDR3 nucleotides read TGCGCCAGCAGCCAAGATCAGGGGGCCGGCCAAGAGACCCAGTACTTC. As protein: CASSQDQGAGQETQYF.

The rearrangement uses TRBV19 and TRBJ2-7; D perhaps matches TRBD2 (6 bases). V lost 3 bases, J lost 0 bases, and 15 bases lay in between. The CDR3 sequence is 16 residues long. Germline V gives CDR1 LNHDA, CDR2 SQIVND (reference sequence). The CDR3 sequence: CASSIGRMGSSYEQYF. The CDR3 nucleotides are TGTGCCAGTAGTATTGGGAGGATGGGCAGCTCCTACGAGCAGTACTTC. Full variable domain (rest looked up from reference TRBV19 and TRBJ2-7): DGGITQSPKYLFRKEGQNVTLSCEQNLNHDAMYWYRQDPGQGLRLIYYSQIVNDFQKGDIAEGYSVSREKKESFPLTVTSAQKNPTAFYLCASSIGRMGSSYEQYFGPGTRLTVT.

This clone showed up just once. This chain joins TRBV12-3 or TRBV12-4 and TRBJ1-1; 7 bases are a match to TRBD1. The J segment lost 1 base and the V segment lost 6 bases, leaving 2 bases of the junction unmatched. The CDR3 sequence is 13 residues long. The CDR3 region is CASRDRANTEAFF. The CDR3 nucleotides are TGTGCCAGCAGAGACAGGGCGAACACTGAAGCTTTCTTT.

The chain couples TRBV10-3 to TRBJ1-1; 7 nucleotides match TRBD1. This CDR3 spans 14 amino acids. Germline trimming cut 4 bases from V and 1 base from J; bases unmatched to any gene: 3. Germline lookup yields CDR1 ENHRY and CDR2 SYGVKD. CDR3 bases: TGTGCCATCAGTGGTGCAGGGGGGAACACTGAAGCTTTCTTT. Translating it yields CAISGAGGNTEAFF.

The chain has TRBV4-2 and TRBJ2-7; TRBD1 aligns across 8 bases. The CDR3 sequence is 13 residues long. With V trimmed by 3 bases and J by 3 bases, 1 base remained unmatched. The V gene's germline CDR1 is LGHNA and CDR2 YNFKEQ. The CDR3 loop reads CASSHGTGYEQYF. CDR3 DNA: TGTGCCAGCAGCCATGGGACAGGCTACGAGCAGTACTTC.